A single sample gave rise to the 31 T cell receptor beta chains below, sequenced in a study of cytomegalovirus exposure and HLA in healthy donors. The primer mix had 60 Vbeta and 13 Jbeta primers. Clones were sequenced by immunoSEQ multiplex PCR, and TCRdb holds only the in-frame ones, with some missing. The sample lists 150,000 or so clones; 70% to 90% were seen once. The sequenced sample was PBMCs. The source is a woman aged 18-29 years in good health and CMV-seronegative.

This CDR3 is CASSATGQMNQPQHF. In DNA, the CDR3 is TGTGCCAGCAGTGCCACCGGACAGATGAATCAGCCCCAGCATTTT. The rearrangement links TRBV6-1 to TRBJ1-5; TRBD1 is a possible D gene (6 bases). The germline V and J ends were trimmed by 4 bases and 4 bases, with 14 bases remaining between them. The germline V gene encodes CDR1 MNHNS and CDR2 SASEGT. The CDR3 is 15 amino acids.

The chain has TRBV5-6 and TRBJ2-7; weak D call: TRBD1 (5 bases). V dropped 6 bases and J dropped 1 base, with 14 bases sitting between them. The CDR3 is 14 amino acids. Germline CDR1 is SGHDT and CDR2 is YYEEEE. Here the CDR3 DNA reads TGTGCCAGCAAAAACCAAGGGGATTCCTACGAGCAGTACTTC. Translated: CASKNQGDSYEQYF.

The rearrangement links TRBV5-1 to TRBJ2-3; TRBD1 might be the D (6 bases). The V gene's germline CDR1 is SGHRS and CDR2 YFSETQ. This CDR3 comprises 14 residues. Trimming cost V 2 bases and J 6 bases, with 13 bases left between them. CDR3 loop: CASSFRDKWDTQYF. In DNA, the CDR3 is TGCGCCAGCAGCTTCCGGGACAAATGGGATACGCAGTATTTT.

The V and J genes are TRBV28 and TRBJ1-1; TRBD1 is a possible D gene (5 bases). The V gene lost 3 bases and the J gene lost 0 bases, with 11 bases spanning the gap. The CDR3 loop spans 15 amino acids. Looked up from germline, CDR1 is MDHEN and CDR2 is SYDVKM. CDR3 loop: CASSFRRVVNTEAFF. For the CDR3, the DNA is TGTGCCAGCAGTTTCCGCAGGGTGGTGAACACTGAAGCTTTCTTT. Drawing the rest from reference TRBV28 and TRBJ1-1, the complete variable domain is DVKVTQSSRYLVKRTGEKVFLECVQDMDHENMFWYRQDPGLGLRLIYFSYDVKMKEKGDIPEGYSVSREKKERFSLILESASTNQTSMYLCASSFRRVVNTEAFFGQGTRLTVV.

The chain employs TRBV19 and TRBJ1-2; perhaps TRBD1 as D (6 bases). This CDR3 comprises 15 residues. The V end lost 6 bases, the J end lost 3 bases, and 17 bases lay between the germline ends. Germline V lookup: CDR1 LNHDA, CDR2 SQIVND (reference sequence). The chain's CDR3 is CASRHQWGGDYGYTF. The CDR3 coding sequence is TGTGCCAGTAGGCACCAGTGGGGGGGCGACTATGGCTACACCTTC.

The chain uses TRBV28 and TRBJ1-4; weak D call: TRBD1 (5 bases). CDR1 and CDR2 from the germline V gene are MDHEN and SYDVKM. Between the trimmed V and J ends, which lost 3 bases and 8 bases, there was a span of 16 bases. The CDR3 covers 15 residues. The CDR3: CASSFLTGSTEKLFF. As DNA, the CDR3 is TGTGCCAGCAGTTTTCTTACAGGATCCACGGAAAAACTGTTTTTT. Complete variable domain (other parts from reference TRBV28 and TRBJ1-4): DVKVTQSSRYLVKRTGEKVFLECVQDMDHENMFWYRQDPGLGLRLIYFSYDVKMKEKGDIPEGYSVSREKKERFSLILESASTNQTSMYLCASSFLTGSTEKLFFGSGTQLSVL.

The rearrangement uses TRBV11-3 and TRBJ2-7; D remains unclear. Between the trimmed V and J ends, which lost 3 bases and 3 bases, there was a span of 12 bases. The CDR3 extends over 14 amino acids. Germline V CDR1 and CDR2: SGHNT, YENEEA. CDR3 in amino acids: CASSLTDGYYEQYF. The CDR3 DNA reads TGTGCCAGCAGCTTGACTGACGGTTACTACGAGCAGTACTTC.

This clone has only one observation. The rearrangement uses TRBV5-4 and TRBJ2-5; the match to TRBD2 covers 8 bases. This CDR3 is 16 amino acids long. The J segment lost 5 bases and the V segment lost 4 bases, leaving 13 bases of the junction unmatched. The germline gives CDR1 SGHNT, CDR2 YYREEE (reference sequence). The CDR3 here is CASSPRGGEMGETQYF. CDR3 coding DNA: TGTGCCAGCAGCCCACGGGGGGGCGAGATGGGGGAGACCCAGTACTTC.

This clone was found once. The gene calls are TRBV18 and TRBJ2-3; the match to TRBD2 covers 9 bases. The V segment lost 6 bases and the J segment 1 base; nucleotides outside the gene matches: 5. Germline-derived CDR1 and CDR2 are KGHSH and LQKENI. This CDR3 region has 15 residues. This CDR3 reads CASSRIAGGTDTQYF. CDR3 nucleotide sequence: TGTGCCAGCTCTCGCATAGCGGGAGGCACAGATACGCAGTATTTT.

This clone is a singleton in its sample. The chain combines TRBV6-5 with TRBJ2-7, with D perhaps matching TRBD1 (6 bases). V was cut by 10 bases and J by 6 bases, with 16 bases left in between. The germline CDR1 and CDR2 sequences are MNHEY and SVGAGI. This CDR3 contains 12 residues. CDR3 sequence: CATTNRVAEQYF. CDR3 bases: TGTGCCACCACGAACAGGGTTGCCGAGCAGTACTTC.

The CDR3 sequence: CASSQDLSAGGGYEQYF. The DNA of the CDR3 is TGTGCCAGCAGCCAAGATCTCAGCGCCGGAGGAGGGTACGAGCAGTACTTC. V and J are TRBV4-2 and TRBJ2-7, with D possibly being TRBD2 (6 bases). V dropped 0 bases and J dropped 4 bases, with 19 bases sitting between them. Germline loops: CDR1 LGHNA, CDR2 YNFKEQ. This CDR3 spans 17 amino acids.

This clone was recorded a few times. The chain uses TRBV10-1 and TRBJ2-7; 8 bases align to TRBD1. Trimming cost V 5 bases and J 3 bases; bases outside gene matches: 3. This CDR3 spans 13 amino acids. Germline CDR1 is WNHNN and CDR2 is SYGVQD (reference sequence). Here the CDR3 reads CASSTTGGYEQYF. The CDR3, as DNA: TGCGCCAGCAGTACCACAGGGGGCTACGAGCAGTACTTC.

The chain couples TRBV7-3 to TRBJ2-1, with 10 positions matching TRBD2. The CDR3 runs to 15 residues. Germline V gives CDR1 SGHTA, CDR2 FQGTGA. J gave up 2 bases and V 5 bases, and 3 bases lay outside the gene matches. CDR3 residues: CASSDGLAAYNEQFF. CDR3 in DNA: TGTGCCAGCAGCGACGGACTAGCGGCCTACAATGAGCAGTTCTTC. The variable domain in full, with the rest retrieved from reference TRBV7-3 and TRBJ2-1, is GAGVSQTPSNKVTEKGKYVELRCDPISGHTALYWYRQSLGQGPEFLIYFQGTGAADDSGLPNDRFFAVRPEGSVSTLKIQRTERGDSAVYLCASSDGLAAYNEQFFGPGTRLTVL.

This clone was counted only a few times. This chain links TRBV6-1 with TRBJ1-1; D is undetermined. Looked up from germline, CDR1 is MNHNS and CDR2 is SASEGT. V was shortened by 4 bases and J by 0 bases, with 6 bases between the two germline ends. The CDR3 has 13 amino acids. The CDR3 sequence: CASSVQLNTEAFF. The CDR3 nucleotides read TGTGCCAGCAGTGTGCAGTTGAACACTGAAGCTTTCTTT.

DNA for the CDR3: TGTGCCAGCTCACCTTCGCGGTACGAGCAGTACTTC. As protein: CASSPSRYEQYF. The V call is TRBV18, the J call TRBJ2-7; D unclear. Germline V lookup: CDR1 KGHSH, CDR2 LQKENI. V shed 3 bases and J shed 4 bases, with 7 bases lying between them. The CDR3 is 12 residues long.

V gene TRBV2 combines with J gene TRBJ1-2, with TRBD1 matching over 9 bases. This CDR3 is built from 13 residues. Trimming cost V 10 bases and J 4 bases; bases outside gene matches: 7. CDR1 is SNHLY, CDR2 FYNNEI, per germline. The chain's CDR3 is CATLQGAIYGYTF. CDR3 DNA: TGTGCCACCCTACAGGGGGCCATCTATGGCTACACCTTC.

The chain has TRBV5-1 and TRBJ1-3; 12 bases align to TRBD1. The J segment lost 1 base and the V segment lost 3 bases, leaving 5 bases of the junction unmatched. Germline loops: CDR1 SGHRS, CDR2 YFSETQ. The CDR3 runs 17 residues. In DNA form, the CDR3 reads TGCGCCAGCAGCTCCCAGGGACAGGGGGCTTCTGGAAACACCATATATTTT. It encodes CASSSQGQGASGNTIYF.

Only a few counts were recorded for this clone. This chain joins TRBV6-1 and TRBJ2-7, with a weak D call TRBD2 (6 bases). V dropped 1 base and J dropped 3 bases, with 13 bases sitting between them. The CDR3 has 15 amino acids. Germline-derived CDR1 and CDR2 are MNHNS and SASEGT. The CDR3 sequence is CASSEVGRTDYEQYF. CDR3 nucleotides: TGTGCCAGCAGTGAAGTTGGGAGGACTGACTACGAGCAGTACTTC.

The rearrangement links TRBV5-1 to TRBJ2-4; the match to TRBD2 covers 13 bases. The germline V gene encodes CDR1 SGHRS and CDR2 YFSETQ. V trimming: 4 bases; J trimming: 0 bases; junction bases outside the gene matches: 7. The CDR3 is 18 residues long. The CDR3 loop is CASSQGTSGMLAKNIQYF. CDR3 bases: TGCGCCAGCAGCCAAGGGACTAGCGGGATGCTAGCCAAAAACATTCAGTACTTC.

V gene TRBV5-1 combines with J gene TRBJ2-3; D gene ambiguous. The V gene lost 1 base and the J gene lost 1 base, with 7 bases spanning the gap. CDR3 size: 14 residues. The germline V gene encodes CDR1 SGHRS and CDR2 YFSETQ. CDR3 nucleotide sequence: TGCGCCAGCAGCTTGAACACCGGCACAGATACGCAGTATTTT. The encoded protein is CASSLNTGTDTQYF.

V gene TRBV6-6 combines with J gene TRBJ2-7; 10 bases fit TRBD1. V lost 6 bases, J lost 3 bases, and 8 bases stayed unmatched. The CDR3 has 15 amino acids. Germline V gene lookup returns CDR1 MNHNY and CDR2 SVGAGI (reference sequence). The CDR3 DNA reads TGTGCCAGCAGACAAACCGGGACAGGGGTCTACGAGCAGTACTTC. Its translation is CASRQTGTGVYEQYF.

In DNA, the CDR3 is TGTGCCAGCAGCCAAGTGTCCGGACACTACTACGAGCAGTACTTC. Its translation: CASSQVSGHYYEQYF. The chain couples TRBV14 to TRBJ2-7; D is perhaps TRBD1 (5 bases). Deletions cut 1 base from V and 3 bases from J, with 13 bases between. Germline assignment: CDR1 SGHDN and CDR2 FVKESK. This CDR3 is 15 amino acids long.

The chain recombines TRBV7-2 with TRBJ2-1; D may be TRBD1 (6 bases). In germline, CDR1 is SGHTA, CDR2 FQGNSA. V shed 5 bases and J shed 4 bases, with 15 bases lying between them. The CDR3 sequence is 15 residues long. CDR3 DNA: TGTGCCAGCAGCCGAGAGGGGGAGCCTTACAATGAGCAGTTCTTC. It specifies CASSREGEPYNEQFF. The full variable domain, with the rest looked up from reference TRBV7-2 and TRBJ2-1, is GAGVSQSPSNKVTEKGKDVELRCDPISGHTALYWYRQSLGQGLEFLIYFQGNSAPDKSGLPSDRFSAERTGGSVSTLTIQRTQQEDSAVYLCASSREGEPYNEQFFGPGTRLTVL.

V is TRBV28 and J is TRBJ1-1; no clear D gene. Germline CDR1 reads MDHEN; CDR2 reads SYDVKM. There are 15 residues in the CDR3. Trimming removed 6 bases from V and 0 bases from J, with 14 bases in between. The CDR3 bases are TGTGCCAGCAGGTTCGCCGGAGGCATGAACACTGAAGCTTTCTTT. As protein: CASRFAGGMNTEAFF.

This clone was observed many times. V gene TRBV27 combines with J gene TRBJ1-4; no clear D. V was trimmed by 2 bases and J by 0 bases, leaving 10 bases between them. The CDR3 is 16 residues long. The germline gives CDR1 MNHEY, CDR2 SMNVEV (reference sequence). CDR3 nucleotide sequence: TGTGCCAGCAGTTTAAACTATCAAGCAACTAATGAAAAACTGTTTTTT. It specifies CASSLNYQATNEKLFF. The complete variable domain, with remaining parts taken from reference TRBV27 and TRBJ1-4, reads EAQVTQNPRYLITVTGKKLTVTCSQNMNHEYMSWYRQDPGLGLRQIYYSMNVEVTDKGDVPEGYKVSRKEKRNFPLILESPSPNQTSLYFCASSLNYQATNEKLFFGSGTQLSVL.

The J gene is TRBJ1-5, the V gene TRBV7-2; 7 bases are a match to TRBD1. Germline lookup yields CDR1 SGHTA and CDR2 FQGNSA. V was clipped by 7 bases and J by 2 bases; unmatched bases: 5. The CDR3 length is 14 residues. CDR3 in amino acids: CASNPTGGNQPQHF. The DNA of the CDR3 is TGTGCCAGCAACCCCACAGGGGGCAATCAGCCCCAGCATTTT.

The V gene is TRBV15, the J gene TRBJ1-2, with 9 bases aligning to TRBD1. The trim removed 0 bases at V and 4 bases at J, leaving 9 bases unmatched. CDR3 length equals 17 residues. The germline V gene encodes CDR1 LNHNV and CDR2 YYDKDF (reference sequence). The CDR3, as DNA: TGTGCCACCAGCAGAGACCGTCCCGGGACAGGGTCCTATGGCTACACCTTC. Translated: CATSRDRPGTGSYGYTF.

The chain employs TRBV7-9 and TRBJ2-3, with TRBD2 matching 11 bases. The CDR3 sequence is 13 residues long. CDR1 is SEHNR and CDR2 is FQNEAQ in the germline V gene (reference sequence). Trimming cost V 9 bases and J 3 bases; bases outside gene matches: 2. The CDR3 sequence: CASGTSGTDTQYF. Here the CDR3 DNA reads TGTGCCAGTGGGACTAGCGGTACAGATACGCAGTATTTT.

The chain's CDR3 is CASSSDSQETQYF. For the CDR3, the DNA is TGTGCCAGCAGCTCGGACTCCCAAGAGACCCAGTACTTC. The chain carries TRBV7-9 and TRBJ2-5, with D tentatively TRBD2 (5 bases). Germline-derived CDR1 and CDR2 are SEHNR and FQNEAQ (reference sequence). The CDR3 covers 13 residues. The germline V and J ends were trimmed by 4 bases and 1 base, with 7 bases remaining between them.

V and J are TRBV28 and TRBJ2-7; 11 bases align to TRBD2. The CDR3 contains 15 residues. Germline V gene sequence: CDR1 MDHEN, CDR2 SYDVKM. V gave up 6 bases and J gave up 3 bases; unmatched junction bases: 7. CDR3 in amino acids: CASSLSSGRYYEQYF. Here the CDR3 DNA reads TGTGCCAGCAGCCTCTCTAGCGGGAGGTACTACGAGCAGTACTTC. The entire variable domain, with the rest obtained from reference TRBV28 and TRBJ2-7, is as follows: DVKVTQSSRYLVKRTGEKVFLECVQDMDHENMFWYRQDPGLGLRLIYFSYDVKMKEKGDIPEGYSVSREKKERFSLILESASTNQTSMYLCASSLSSGRYYEQYFGPGTRLTVT.

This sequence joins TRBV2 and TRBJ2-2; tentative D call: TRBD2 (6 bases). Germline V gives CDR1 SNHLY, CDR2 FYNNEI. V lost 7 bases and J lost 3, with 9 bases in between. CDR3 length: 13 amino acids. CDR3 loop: CASMLAHTGELFF. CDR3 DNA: TGTGCCAGCATGCTAGCGCACACCGGGGAGCTGTTTTTT.